This T cell receptor (beta chain) was recorded in a study of graft-versus-host responses after intestinal transplantation. Study background: Isolated intestinal, liver-intestinal, or multivisceral transplants had been given to the recipients. Each patient got anti-thymocyte globulin induction, then tacrolimus and steroids for around 3 years.

Generated by immunoSEQ multiplex PCR, the TCRdb table keeps only in-frame clones and is missing some. Among under 150,000 clones listed, approximately 95% were seen once. For this clone: The target antigen is unknown.

The sequencing used unstimulated CD4+ T cells sorted from spleen or lymph node cells, collected before intestinal transplant. The origin of this receptor is a human donor who received an intestinal transplant.

CDR3 amino acids: CASSLGFRGESRSYEQYF. The DNA for the CDR3 is TGTGCCAGCAGCTTAGGATTTCGGGGGGAGTCACGGAGCTACGAGCAGTACTTC. The genes are TRBV7-9 and TRBJ2-7, with 7 nucleotides matching TRBD2. The germline V gene encodes CDR1 SEHNR and CDR2 FQNEAQ (reference sequence). This CDR3 has 18 residues. V dropped 1 base and J dropped 3; count of bases not matched to a gene: 15.